Listed below are T cell receptor beta chains from one sample, sequenced in a study of human T cells and chemical hapten exposure. TCRdb used MiXCR to reprocess the reads, holding one entry per CDR3 protein. The sample consists of 120,000 or so distinct CDR3 sequences, 6.5% to 10% of them appearing once. The sample taken for sequencing was whole blood. Receptor source: a human donor in good health. Some clones in this sample may be carry-over from other donors' samples. CDR3s include the opening cysteine and the closing phenylalanine or tryptophan. Fields, in order: V gene, J gene, D gene, clone size, CDR3 DNA, CDR3 protein. The D gene is left open where the match is weak. Expanded clones get a size class; other rows say once, few or many, or leave the size out.

V: TRBV5-6; J: TRBJ2-5; D: TRBD2; size: -; DNA: TGTGCCAGCAGCCCCTTGACTAGCGGGAGGGGACAAGAGACCCAGTACTTC; CDR3: CASSPLTSGRGQETQYF
V: TRBV5-6; J: TRBJ2-5; D: -; size: -; DNA: TGTGCCAGCAGCGCTCCGGGATCGCAAGAGACCCAGTACTTC; CDR3: CASSAPGSQETQYF
V: TRBV20-1; J: TRBJ2-1; D: -; size: -; DNA: TGCAGTGCTTATGGACTAGGGGGAGGGCTTTCATTCTACAATGAGCAGTTCTTC; CDR3: CSAYGLGGGLSFYNEQFF
V: TRBV29-1; J: TRBJ2-1; D: -; size: -; DNA: TGCAGCGTGGCGGGATATCGCAATGAGCAGTTCTTC; CDR3: CSVAGYRNEQFF
V: TRBV6-5; J: TRBJ2-2; D: -; size: -; DNA: TGTGCCAGTAGGGAAGCCACCGGGGAGCTGTTTTTT; CDR3: CASREATGELFF
V: TRBV10-3; J: TRBJ2-1; D: -; size: -; DNA: TGTGCCATCAGTCATGTGGGGGACCCTAACAATGAGCAGTTCTTC; CDR3: CAISHVGDPNNEQFF
V: TRBV20-1; J: TRBJ1-2; D: -; size: -; DNA: TGCAGTGCTAGAGGAGCTGCACTGAACTATGGCTACACCTTC; CDR3: CSARGAALNYGYTF
V: TRBV6-2/TRBV6-3; J: TRBJ2-1; D: TRBD2; size: few; DNA: TGTGCCAGCAGTTACTCGCTAATCTGGACTAGCGGAAACAATGAGCAGTTCTTC; CDR3: CASSYSLIWTSGNNEQFF
V: TRBV5-4; J: TRBJ2-2; D: -; size: few; DNA: TGTGCCAGCAGCTTGGGGGGGCGCGGCACCGGGGAGCTGTTTTTT; CDR3: CASSLGGRGTGELFF
V: TRBV2; J: TRBJ2-3; D: -; size: -; DNA: TGTGCCAGCAGTGAAGCACTACTAGGAGTAAAATCGCAGTATTTT; CDR3: CASSEALLGVKSQYF
V: TRBV4-1; J: TRBJ1-5; D: TRBD1; size: few; DNA: TGCGCCAGCAGCCAAGAAGACAGGGCAAGTCAGCCCCAGCATTTT; CDR3: CASSQEDRASQPQHF
V: TRBV7-9; J: TRBJ2-7; D: TRBD2; size: -; DNA: TGTGCCAGCAGCTTAACCTCCGAGGCTAGCGGTATCTTC; CDR3: CASSLTSEASGIF
V: TRBV9; J: TRBJ2-2; D: TRBD2; size: many; DNA: TGTGCCAGCAGCGTAGACGGGGGGGACACCGGGGAGCTGTTTTTT; CDR3: CASSVDGGDTGELFF
V: TRBV10-3; J: TRBJ2-3; D: -; size: few; DNA: TGTGCCATCAACGCCAGGGGCTACGCAGATACGCAGTATTTT; CDR3: CAINARGYADTQYF
V: TRBV7-9; J: TRBJ1-2; D: -; size: many; DNA: TGTGCCAGCAGCTTAGGGACGATCTATGGCTACACCTTC; CDR3: CASSLGTIYGYTF
V: TRBV6-2/TRBV6-3; J: TRBJ1-1; D: -; size: many; DNA: TGTGCCAGCAGTTATGCCAACACCATGAACACTGAAGCTTTCTTT; CDR3: CASSYANTMNTEAFF
V: TRBV6-1; J: TRBJ1-5; D: -; size: many; DNA: TGTGCCAGCAGTGAACAAGGGAGCAATCAGCCCCAGCATTTT; CDR3: CASSEQGSNQPQHF
V: TRBV20-1; J: TRBJ1-1; D: -; size: -; DNA: TGCAGTGCCCCACCTCTGAACACTGAAGCTTTCTTT; CDR3: CSAPPLNTEAFF
V: TRBV25-1; J: TRBJ2-1; D: -; size: -; DNA: TGTGCCAGCAGTGAATCCTACCCCTCCTACAATGAGCAGTTCTTC; CDR3: CASSESYPSYNEQFF
V: TRBV11-1; J: TRBJ2-1; D: TRBD2; size: few; DNA: TGTGCCAGCAGCTTGACTCCGGGACTACCGATGTACAATGAGCAGTTCTTC; CDR3: CASSLTPGLPMYNEQFF
V: TRBV28; J: TRBJ1-2; D: -; size: many; DNA: TGTGCCAGCAGCCTGGGGGGGCCTGGCTACACCTTC; CDR3: CASSLGGPGYTF
V: TRBV13; J: TRBJ1-1; D: -; size: few; DNA: TGTGCCAGCAGCTTAGACCGACAGTCGGACACTGAAGCTTTCTTT; CDR3: CASSLDRQSDTEAFF
V: TRBV6-2/TRBV6-3; J: TRBJ2-1; D: -; size: many; DNA: TGTGCCAGCAGCCTCCAGGGGCCCTCCTACAATGAGCAGTTCTTC; CDR3: CASSLQGPSYNEQFF
V: TRBV6-5; J: TRBJ1-1; D: TRBD1; size: -; DNA: TGTGCCAGCAGTTCGGGACAGCAGAACACTGAAGCTTTCTTT; CDR3: CASSSGQQNTEAFF
V: TRBV5-4; J: TRBJ2-1; D: -; size: -; DNA: TGTGCCAGCGAGGGGTCGGGCTCCTACAATGAGCAGTTCTTC; CDR3: CASEGSGSYNEQFF
V: TRBV5-6; J: TRBJ2-7; D: -; size: -; DNA: TGTGCCAGCAGCTTCGCCCAAGCCTACGAGCAGTACTTC; CDR3: CASSFAQAYEQYF
V: TRBV12-3/TRBV12-4; J: TRBJ2-1; D: TRBD2; size: few; DNA: TGTGCCAGCAGTGAGATAGCGGGGGGGCACAATGAGCAGTTCTTC; CDR3: CASSEIAGGHNEQFF
V: TRBV4-2; J: TRBJ1-6; D: -; size: -; DNA: TGTGCCAGCAGCCAAGTCACGCCTTTGGCCCTCCACTTT; CDR3: CASSQVTPLALHF
V: TRBV6-5; J: TRBJ2-7; D: -; size: many; DNA: TGTGCCAGCAGTTCCCGCTCGGGAGCGGGTCGGGGGTACGAGCAGTACTTC; CDR3: CASSSRSGAGRGYEQYF
V: TRBV18; J: TRBJ1-1; D: -; size: -; DNA: TGTGCCAGCTCCCGGAAGGAGAACACTGAAGCTTTCTTT; CDR3: CASSRKENTEAFF